The entry below describes one T cell receptor beta chain. The sample belongs to a study of blood T cell repertoires in COVID-19. Germline loops: CDR1 SQVTM, CDR2 ANQGSEA. This CDR3 contains 12 residues. Trimming at V came to 7 bases and at J to 5 bases, leaving 6 bases not matched to a gene. Measured with immunoSEQ multiplex PCR; TCRdb has only the in-frame clones, and not every one. The sample yields 130,000 or so clones, around 85% seen once. The receptor's source is a man aged 60-69 years with acute or convalescent COVID-19. The V gene is TRBV29-1, the J gene TRBJ2-7; TRBD1 matches 9 bases. Sequenced: peripheral blood. The CDR3 protein is CSGRTGDNEQYF. DNA for the CDR3: TGCAGCGGGAGGACAGGGGACAACGAGCAGTACTTC.